A single count supports the clone carrying this T cell receptor (beta chain). The antigen is not known. Produced via immunoSEQ multiplex PCR; TCRdb's table is partial and in-frame only. The sample consists of 55,000 to 65,000 clones, approximately 90% of them appearing once. The data originate from a study of T cells in localized non-small cell lung cancer. Regarding the study as a whole: A single tumor region was sequenced, leaving heterogeneity possible. There was an association of higher blood T cell density with longer overall survival. Of the tissues analyzed, uninvolved adjacent lung showed maximal T cell clonality, greater than tumor.

Germline V CDR1 and CDR2: SGHTA, FQGNSA. Between the trimmed V and J ends, which lost 1 base and 1 base, there was a span of 15 bases. This CDR3 is built from 17 residues. Sequencing used peripheral blood, obtained before any cancer treatment. The sequence derives from a man aged 40 to 70 with stage I squamous cell lung carcinoma. The chain recombines TRBV7-2 with TRBJ2-3; D possibly matches TRBD1 or TRBD2 (5 bases each). This CDR3 reads CASSLGVGTIRTDTQYF. CDR3 nucleotides: TGTGCCAGCAGCTTAGGAGTCGGGACCATACGCACAGATACGCAGTATTTT.